This T cell receptor beta chain came from a study of OX40 agonist ivuxolimab in advanced cancers. Across the study: Ivuxolimab was administered intravenously to patients at 0.01 to 10 mg/kg every 2 weeks. Those enrolled were approximately 87% male, with a mean age of 60 years and ages from 23 to 79. Of the participants, around 39% had some prior anti-PD-1, anti-PD-L1 or anti-CTLA-4 therapy, which was allowed.

This clone was detected once. Method: immunoSEQ multiplex PCR; TCRdb's copy keeps in-frame clones and lacks some. The sample lists 40,000 to 50,000 clones, roughly 90% seen once, with about an eighth in the top ten. CDR1 is MNHNS, CDR2 SASEGT, per germline. This CDR3 is built from 15 residues. V gave up 2 bases and J gave up 4 bases, with 11 bases separating them. The sample consisted of CD4+ or CD8+ T cells sorted from blood, taken in a trial of the OX40 agonist ivuxolimab. This TCR derives from an adult with an advanced solid tumor such as melanoma, head and neck, liver or kidney cancer. This chain links TRBV6-1 with TRBJ1-4; weak D call: TRBD1 (5 bases). Here the CDR3 reads CASSEPGRYNEKLFF. The CDR3 bases are TGTGCCAGCAGTGAACCGGGACGGTATAATGAAAAACTGTTTTTT.